The entry below gives a single T cell receptor beta chain sequence along with its context. The data originate from a study of T cell responses to AZD1222 COVID-19 vaccine. Study overall: Analyses pooled second doses at about 4 or about 12 weeks.

The CDR3 is 15 amino acids. Germline-derived CDR1 and CDR2 are SGDLS and YYNGEE. V was clipped by 3 bases and J by 4 bases; unmatched bases: 4. TCRdb keeps only in-frame clones here, not all; method: immunoSEQ multiplex PCR. The table lists under 200,000 clones, just over 90% of them singletons. The sequenced sample was peripheral blood, obtained on day 0 of AZD1222 vaccination. The chain has TRBV9 and TRBJ2-5; 12 bases line up with TRBD2. This clonotype was obtained from an adult in good health. The CDR3 loop reads CASSALAGGPETQYF. The CDR3 coding sequence is TGTGCCAGCAGCGCACTAGCGGGGGGACCAGAGACCCAGTACTTC.